This T cell receptor (beta chain) was identified during a study of cytomegalovirus exposure and HLA in healthy donors. Study-wide results and caveats: Presence/absence comparisons presumed near-even sequencing depth among donors. Links to common viral pathogens appeared, in a later analysis, for several of the most significant clusters.

This clone was seen once. The antigen is not known. The PCR was carried out with 60 Vbeta primers and 13 Jbeta primers. TCRdb keeps only in-frame clones here, not all; method: immunoSEQ multiplex PCR. Among 120,000 to 150,000 clones listed, 70% were seen once. CDR3 length: 19 residues. Germline CDR1 ENHRY, CDR2 SYGVKD. Trimming removed 3 bases from V and 9 bases from J, with 27 bases in between. This chain uses TRBV10-3 with TRBJ1-6; a weak D match, TRBD1 (5 bases). Material: PBMCs. This clonotype originated in a woman younger than 45 in good health and CMV-seronegative. Written as DNA, the CDR3 is TGTGCCATCAGTGAAAGGGGAAGCAGTTTGGAGTCCGCCCCTTCACCCCTCCACTTT. Its protein is CAISERGSSLESAPSPLHF.